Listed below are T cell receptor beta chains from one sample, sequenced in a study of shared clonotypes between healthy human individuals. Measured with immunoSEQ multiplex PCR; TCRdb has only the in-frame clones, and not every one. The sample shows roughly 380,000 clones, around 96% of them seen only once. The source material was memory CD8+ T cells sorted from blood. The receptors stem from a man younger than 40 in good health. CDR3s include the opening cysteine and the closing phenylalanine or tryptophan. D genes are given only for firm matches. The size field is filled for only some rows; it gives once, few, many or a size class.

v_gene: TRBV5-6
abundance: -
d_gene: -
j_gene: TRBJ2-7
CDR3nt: TGTGCCAGCAGCTTCAGGGCGTCCCCCTACGAGCAGTACTTC
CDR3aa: CASSFRASPYEQYF

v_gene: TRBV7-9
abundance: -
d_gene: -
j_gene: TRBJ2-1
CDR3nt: TGTGCCAGCAGCCTGGAGAATGAGCAGTTCTTC
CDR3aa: CASSLENEQFF

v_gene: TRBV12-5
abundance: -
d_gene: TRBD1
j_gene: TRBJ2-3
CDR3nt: TGTGCTAGTGGTTTGTCCGGGACAGCAGATACGCAGTATTTT
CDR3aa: CASGLSGTADTQYF

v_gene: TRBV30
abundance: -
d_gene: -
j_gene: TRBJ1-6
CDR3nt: TGTGCCTGGATTCGAGGGGGGACCCTCCACTTT
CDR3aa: CAWIRGGTLHF

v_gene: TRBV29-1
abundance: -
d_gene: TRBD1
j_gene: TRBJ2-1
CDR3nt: TGCAGCGTTGTTGTTGGGCACAGGGGTAAGAGGGTCCACGGCAATGAGCAGTTCTTC
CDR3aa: CSVVVGHRGKRVHGNEQFF

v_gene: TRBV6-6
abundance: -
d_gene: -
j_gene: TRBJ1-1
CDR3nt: TGTGCCAGCAGTTACTCGACAGGCCCTGAAGCTTTCTTT
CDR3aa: CASSYSTGPEAFF

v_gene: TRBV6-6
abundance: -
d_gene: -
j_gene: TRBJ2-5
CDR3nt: TGTGCCAGCAGCTTCCGAGAGACCCAGTACTTC
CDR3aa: CASSFRETQYF

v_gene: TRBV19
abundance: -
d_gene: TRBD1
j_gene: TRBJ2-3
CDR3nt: TGTGCCAGTAGTACCCAGGGGGTCCCCACAGATACGCAGTATTTT
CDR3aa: CASSTQGVPTDTQYF

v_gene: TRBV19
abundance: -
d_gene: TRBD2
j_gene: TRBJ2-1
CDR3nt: TGTGCCAGTAATCAGCGGGAGAATGAGCAGTTCTTC
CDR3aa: CASNQRENEQFF

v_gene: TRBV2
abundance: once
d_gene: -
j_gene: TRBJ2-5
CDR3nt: TGTGCCAGCAGCCTCGAGGGGACCCAGTACTTC
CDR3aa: CASSLEGTQYF

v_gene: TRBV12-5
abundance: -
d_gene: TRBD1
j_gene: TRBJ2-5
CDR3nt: TGTGCTAGTGGTTTGGACGGGACAGATCAAGAGACCCAGTACTTC
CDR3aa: CASGLDGTDQETQYF

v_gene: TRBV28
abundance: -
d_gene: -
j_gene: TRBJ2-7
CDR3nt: TGTGCCAGCAGTCCGTGGGCAGGCACCTACGAGCAGTACTTC
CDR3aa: CASSPWAGTYEQYF

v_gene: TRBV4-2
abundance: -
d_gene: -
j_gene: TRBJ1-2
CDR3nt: TGTGCCAGCAGCCAAGGAGTCTTGGAACAGTACTATGGCTACACCTTC
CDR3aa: CASSQGVLEQYYGYTF

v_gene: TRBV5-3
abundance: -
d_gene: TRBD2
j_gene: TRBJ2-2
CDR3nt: TGTGCCAGAAGCCACTCTAGCGGGAGTACCGGGGAGCTGTTTTTT
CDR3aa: CARSHSSGSTGELFF

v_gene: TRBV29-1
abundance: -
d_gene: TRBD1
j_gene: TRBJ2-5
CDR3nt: TGCAGCGTCTTGACAGGGGCAGAGACCCAGTACTTC
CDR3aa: CSVLTGAETQYF

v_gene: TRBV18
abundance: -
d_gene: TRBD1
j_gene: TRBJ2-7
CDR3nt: TGTGCCAGCTCACAACAGGGGAAGTACGAGCAGTACTTC
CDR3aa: CASSQQGKYEQYF

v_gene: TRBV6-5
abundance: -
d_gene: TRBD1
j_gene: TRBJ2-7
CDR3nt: TGTGCCAGCAGCCCGACCGGGACAGAGTACTACGAGCAGTACTTC
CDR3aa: CASSPTGTEYYEQYF

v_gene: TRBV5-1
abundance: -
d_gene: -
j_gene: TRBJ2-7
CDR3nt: TGCGCCAGCAGCTCACCGGACAGAGCCTACGAGCAGTACTTC
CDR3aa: CASSSPDRAYEQYF

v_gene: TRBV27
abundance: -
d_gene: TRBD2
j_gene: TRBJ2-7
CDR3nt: TGTGCCAGCAGTTTATTGGGGGAGGGCCCCTACGAGCAGTACTTC
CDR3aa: CASSLLGEGPYEQYF

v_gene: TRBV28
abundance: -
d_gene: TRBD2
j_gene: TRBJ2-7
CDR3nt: TGTGCCAGCAACTTAGGACCTCTAGCGGGAGAGAACGAGCAGTACTTC
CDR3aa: CASNLGPLAGENEQYF

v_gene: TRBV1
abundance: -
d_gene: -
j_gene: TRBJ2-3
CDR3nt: TGCAGGGGCACAGATACGCAGTATTTT
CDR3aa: CRGTDTQYF

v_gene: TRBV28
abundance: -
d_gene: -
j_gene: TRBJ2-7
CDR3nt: TGTGCCAGCAGCTCGGGACTGCCTGAGCAGTACTTC
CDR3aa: CASSSGLPEQYF

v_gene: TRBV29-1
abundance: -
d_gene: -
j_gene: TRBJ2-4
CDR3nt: TGCAGCGTTCGTGGTATAGCCAAAAACATTCAGTACTTC
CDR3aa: CSVRGIAKNIQYF

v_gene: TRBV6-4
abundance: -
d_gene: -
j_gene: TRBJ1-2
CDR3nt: TGTGCCAGCAGTGACTCTCGGGGAGGGTATGGCTACACCTTC
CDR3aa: CASSDSRGGYGYTF

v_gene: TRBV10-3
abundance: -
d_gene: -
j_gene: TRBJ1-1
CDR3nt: TGTGCCATCAAAGCCCCCGGTGGCACTGAAGCTTTCTTT
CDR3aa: CAIKAPGGTEAFF

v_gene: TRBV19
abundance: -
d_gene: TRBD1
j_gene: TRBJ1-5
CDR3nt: TGTGCCAGTAGTACCCGGGACAGCTGGATTGAGCCCCAGCATTTT
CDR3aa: CASSTRDSWIEPQHF

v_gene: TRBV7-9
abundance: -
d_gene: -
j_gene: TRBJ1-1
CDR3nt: TGTGCCAGCAGCTTGGAGGGGGACACTGAAGCTTTCTTT
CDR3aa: CASSLEGDTEAFF

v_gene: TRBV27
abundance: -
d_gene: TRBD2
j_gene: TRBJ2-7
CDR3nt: TGTGCCAGCAGTTTCAGCGGGAGGACACCGGGGGAGCAGTACTTC
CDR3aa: CASSFSGRTPGEQYF

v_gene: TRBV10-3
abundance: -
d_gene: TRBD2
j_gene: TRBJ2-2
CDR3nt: TGTGCCATCAGTGCCTCCGGGACTAGTCCCACCGGGGAGCTGTTTTTT
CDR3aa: CAISASGTSPTGELFF

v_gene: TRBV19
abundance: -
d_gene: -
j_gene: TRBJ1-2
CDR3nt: TGTGCCACCGGGACCCCCTATGGCTACACCTTC
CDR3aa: CATGTPYGYTF

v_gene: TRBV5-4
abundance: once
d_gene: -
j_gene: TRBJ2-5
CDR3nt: TGTGCCAGCAGCTTGCTTACGGGCCAAGAGACCCAGTACTTC
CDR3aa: CASSLLTGQETQYF

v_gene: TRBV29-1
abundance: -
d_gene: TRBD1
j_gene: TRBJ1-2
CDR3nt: TGCAGCGCCTCGCCTCCGGGACAGGGGGCCTATGGCTACACCTTC
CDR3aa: CSASPPGQGAYGYTF

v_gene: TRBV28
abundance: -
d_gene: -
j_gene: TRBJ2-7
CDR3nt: TGTGCCAGCAGTTTACCCCTTGAACAGAGCTACGAGCAGTACTTC
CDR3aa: CASSLPLEQSYEQYF